This T cell receptor beta chain was identified in a study of T and B cells in COVID-19 patients. Study as a whole: Most recovered patients had mild to moderate COVID-19 treated as outpatients.

Blood genomic DNA input for TRB amplification was roughly 250-550 ng. This clonotype was counted at least ten times. Antigen specificity is unknown. Study results and caveats: Clonality of TRB repertoires was high in active COVID-19; recovery brought above-healthy diversity and richness. In COVID-19 patients, T cell receptor beta variable and joining gene use was reportedly strongly skewed. Exclusive to the recovered cohort were 2,331 TCR clusters, around 31 of them with low generation probability.

BIOMED2 TRB-A/B primer pools were used in multiplex TRB PCR. TCRdb re-called the multiplex PCR reads with MiXCR, one entry per CDR3 protein. The repertoire has about 22,000 distinct CDR3 sequences, around 28% of them found once; the top ten carry approximately 3%. This CDR3 is built from 15 residues. Trimming took 3 bases from V and 5 from J; bases not matched to a gene: 4. The germline V gene has CDR1 KGHSH and CDR2 LQKENI. J is TRBJ2-1 and V is TRBV18; 10 bases agree with TRBD1. This clonotype was obtained from a human donor who had recovered from COVID-19. Sequencing was performed on blood. The CDR3 here is CASSPGTGVDNEQFF. The CDR3 region has the DNA TGTGCCAGCTCACCCGGGACAGGGGTTGACAATGAGCAGTTCTTC.